The 21 T cell receptor beta chains below all came from one sample that was sequenced in a study of blood T cell repertoires in COVID-19. Sequencing used immunoSEQ multiplex PCR; TCRdb keeps in-frame clones, though not all of them. Of more than 80,000 clones listed, less than 80% are singletons. Sequenced sample: peripheral blood. All receptors come from a man older than 75 with COVID-19, enrolled during active disease.

The chain joins TRBV18 to TRBJ2-1; 10 bases are a match to TRBD2. Germline trimming cut 7 bases from V and 6 bases from J; bases unmatched to any gene: 6. Germline values: CDR1 KGHSH, CDR2 LQKENI. The CDR3 has 14 amino acids. In DNA form, the CDR3 reads TGTGCCAGCTACGAGCGGGAGGGACTCAATGAGCAGTTCTTC. Protein sequence: CASYEREGLNEQFF.

This chain links TRBV19 with TRBJ2-1; the match to TRBD1 covers 7 bases. CDR1 and CDR2 from the germline V gene are LNHDA and SQIVND (reference sequence). CDR3 size: 13 residues. J lost 10 bases, V lost 5 bases, and 8 bases had no gene match. Here the CDR3 reads CASSLGTAREQFF. The DNA for the CDR3 is TGTGCCAGTAGTCTCGGGACAGCCAGAGAGCAGTTCTTC.

The V and J genes are TRBV5-1 and TRBJ2-4, with TRBD2 identical over 11 bases. CDR3 length: 14 residues. Germline V gene sequence: CDR1 SGHRS, CDR2 YFSETQ. J was trimmed by 8 bases and V by 2 bases; bases with no gene match: 3. The CDR3, as DNA: TGCGCCAGCAGCTTCATAGCGGGAGGGGACATTCAGTACTTC. It is translated as CASSFIAGGDIQYF. Together with reference TRBV5-1 and TRBJ2-4, the CDR3 gives the full variable domain: KAGVTQTPRYLIKTRGQQVTLSCSPISGHRSVSWYQQTPGQGLQFLFEYFSETQRNKGNFPGRFSGRQFSNSRSEMNVSTLELGDSALYLCASSFIAGGDIQYFGAGTRLSVL.

V and J are TRBV7-2 and TRBJ2-7; tentative D call: TRBD1 (7 bases). The CDR3 sequence is 12 residues long. Between the trimmed V and J ends, which lost 5 bases and 7 bases, there was a span of 12 bases. The germline CDR1 and CDR2 sequences are SGHTA and FQGNSA. CDR3 residues: CASSRQGGEQYF. In DNA form, the CDR3 reads TGTGCCAGCAGCAGGCAGGGGGGAGAGCAGTACTTC. The full variable domain, in which reference TRBV7-2 and TRBJ2-7 provide the parts outside the CDR3, is GAGVSQSPSNKVTEKGKDVELRCDPISGHTALYWYRQSLGQGLEFLIYFQGNSAPDKSGLPSDRFSAERTGGSVSTLTIQRTQQEDSAVYLCASSRQGGEQYFGPGTRLTVT.

This chain connects TRBV10-3 to TRBJ2-3, with 10 bases aligning to TRBD1. The CDR3 runs to 15 residues. From germline, CDR1 is ENHRY and CDR2 SYGVKD. Unmatched junction bases numbered 8, after V lost 3 bases and J lost 8 bases. This chain's CDR3 is CAISEPGQGSVTQYF. CDR3 nucleotide sequence: TGTGCCATCAGTGAACCGGGACAGGGGAGCGTTACGCAGTATTTT.

The rearrangement uses TRBV6-6 and TRBJ2-2, with 8 bases that match TRBD2. The CDR3 has 15 amino acids. V was pared by 6 bases and J by 0 bases, with 3 bases of the junction left unmatched. Germline CDR1 MNHNY, CDR2 SVGAGI (reference sequence). CDR3 sequence: CASRGTSSNTGELFF. The CDR3 DNA sequence: TGTGCCAGCAGGGGGACTAGTTCGAACACCGGGGAGCTGTTTTTT.

This clone was counted a single time. V usage is TRBV6-5 and J usage is TRBJ1-2; the D gene is possibly TRBD1 (5 bases). Trimming left V 4 bases short and J 8 bases short, with 11 bases between. CDR1 MNHEY and CDR2 SVGAGI come from the germline V gene. This CDR3 has 12 residues. CDR3 residues: CASSLGGVGYTF. In DNA form, the CDR3 reads TGTGCCAGCAGTTTGGGAGGGGTCGGCTACACCTTC.

In its sample, this clone was seen a few times. The chain joins TRBV5-6 to TRBJ2-7; 14 positions agree with TRBD2. The CDR3 runs 15 residues. After removal of 4 bases from V and 5 bases from J, the junction contained 5 bases not matched to a gene. Germline V CDR1 and CDR2: SGHDT, YYEEEE. The CDR3 DNA is TGTGCCAGCAGCAAAGGGACTAGCGGGAGTGACGAGCAGTACTTC. This gives the protein CASSKGTSGSDEQYF.

The rearrangement uses TRBV5-1 and TRBJ1-2, with D hard to call. The CDR3 runs 15 residues. Trimming removed 4 bases at V and 3 bases at J, with 16 bases between. From germline, CDR1 is SGHRS and CDR2 YFSETQ. The CDR3 bases are TGCGCCAGCAGCCTCGGAGGGCCGGAGGACTATGGCTACACCTTC. Translation gives CASSLGGPEDYGYTF.

The gene calls are TRBV30 and TRBJ2-7, with D perhaps TRBD2 (6 bases). V lost 5 bases and J lost 1, with 9 bases in between. This CDR3 contains 12 residues. Germline values: CDR1 GTSNPN, CDR2 SVGIG (reference sequence). Written as DNA, the CDR3 is TGTGCCTGGGGGGACTCTTCCTACGAGCAGTACTTC. This gives the protein CAWGDSSYEQYF.

The chain carries TRBV11-3 and TRBJ2-7, with TRBD1 matching over 7 bases. This CDR3 region has 14 residues. The J segment lost 7 bases and the V segment lost 5 bases, leaving 11 bases of the junction unmatched. Germline-derived CDR1 and CDR2 are SGHNT and YENEEA. The CDR3 coding sequence is TGTGCCAGCAGCCCCCACTCGACAGGGATAGAGCAGTACTTC. The encoded protein is CASSPHSTGIEQYF.

This clone appeared a few times. The chain is built from TRBV28 and TRBJ2-1; D perhaps matches TRBD2 (5 bases). This CDR3 has 14 amino acids. Between the trimmed V and J ends, which lost 2 bases and 10 bases, there was a span of 15 bases. Germline values: CDR1 MDHEN, CDR2 SYDVKM. CDR3 in amino acids: CASSLEGRPREQFF. The CDR3, as DNA: TGTGCCAGCAGTTTAGAGGGTCGACCCCGAGAGCAGTTCTTC.

The rearrangement uses TRBV4-2 and TRBJ1-4; 8 nucleotides line up with TRBD1. After removal of 2 bases from V and 5 bases from J, the junction contained 10 bases not matched to a gene. Per germline, CDR1 LGHNA and CDR2 YNFKEQ. The CDR3 totals 17 residues. The CDR3 sequence is CASSQYPPDRENEKLFF. The CDR3 coding sequence is TGTGCCAGCAGCCAATATCCCCCGGACAGGGAGAATGAAAAACTGTTTTTT.

This clone occurred once. This chain uses TRBV7-9 with TRBJ2-5, with 7 bases that match TRBD2. Germline V gives CDR1 SEHNR, CDR2 FQNEAQ (reference sequence). After removal of 0 bases from V and 7 bases from J, the junction contained 8 bases not matched to a gene. There are 15 residues in the CDR3. The CDR3 DNA reads TGTGCCAGCAGCTTAGCTTCGGGGGGATACTGGACCCAGTACTTC. It specifies CASSLASGGYWTQYF.

This chain uses TRBV6-5 with TRBJ2-7, with 8 bases matching TRBD1. Germline CDR1 reads MNHEY; CDR2 reads SVGAGI. J was trimmed by 1 base and V by 0 bases; bases with no gene match: 2. This CDR3 comprises 15 residues. The CDR3 protein is CASSYSWTGSYEQYF. In DNA form, the CDR3 reads TGTGCCAGCAGTTACTCGTGGACAGGGTCCTACGAGCAGTACTTC.

Only one count was recorded for this clone. The genes are TRBV7-9 and TRBJ2-3; 11 bases are a match to TRBD2. The CDR3 is 17 amino acids. Germline loops: CDR1 SEHNR, CDR2 FQNEAQ (reference sequence). V lost 4 bases and J lost 0; bases outside the gene matches: 6. Here the CDR3 reads CASSSRGLAESTDTQYF. The CDR3 region has the DNA TGTGCCAGCAGCTCGAGGGGACTAGCGGAAAGCACAGATACGCAGTATTTT.

This clone was observed a few times. The chain couples TRBV7-9 to TRBJ1-6; TRBD1 agrees at 11 bases. The CDR3 runs to 16 residues. Germline trimming cut 5 bases from V and 7 bases from J; bases unmatched to any gene: 7. Germline V gene data show CDR1 as SEHNR and CDR2 as FQNEAQ (reference sequence). The CDR3: CASSLWTGGRNSPLHF. CDR3 bases: TGTGCCAGCAGCCTCTGGACAGGGGGCAGGAATTCACCCCTCCACTTT.

V gene TRBV7-2 combines with J gene TRBJ2-5; maybe TRBD1 (5 bases). The CDR3 contains 14 residues. V lost 1 base, J lost 3 bases, and 9 bases lay in between. Germline assignment: CDR1 SGHTA and CDR2 FQGNSA. Here the CDR3 DNA reads TGTGCCAGCAGCTTAGGAGGCAGGGAAGAGACCCAGTACTTC. Its translation: CASSLGGREETQYF.

The chain uses TRBV19 and TRBJ2-5, with TRBD2 as a possible D gene (6 bases). CDR1 and CDR2 from the germline V gene are LNHDA and SQIVND (reference sequence). This CDR3 has 15 amino acids. The V end lost 7 bases, the J end lost 9 bases, and 24 bases lay between the germline ends. The CDR3 nucleotides are TGTGCCAGTACCTCAAGGTGGGACTCATCCACCCCCCAGTACTTC. As protein: CASTSRWDSSTPQYF.

V is TRBV29-1 and J is TRBJ1-3; D is perhaps TRBD1 (5 bases). V was shortened by 2 bases and J by 3 bases, with 11 bases between the two germline ends. The germline gives CDR1 SQVTM, CDR2 ANQGSEA. CDR3 length: 14 residues. The CDR3 loop reads CSVEQGGNGNTIYF. The CDR3 DNA sequence: TGCAGCGTTGAACAGGGAGGCAATGGAAACACCATATATTTT.

The chain recombines TRBV9 with TRBJ2-1, with 10 bases lining up with TRBD2. There are 15 residues in the CDR3. J gave up 6 bases and V 3 bases, and 6 bases lay outside the gene matches. Germline CDR1 is SGDLS and CDR2 is YYNGEE. DNA of the CDR3: TGTGCCAGCAGCGCGGGGACTAGCGTCGGCAATGAGCAGTTCTTC. It translates to CASSAGTSVGNEQFF.